Following are 9 T cell receptor beta chains from one sample sequenced in a study of graft-versus-host responses after intestinal transplantation. Measured with immunoSEQ multiplex PCR; TCRdb has only the in-frame clones, and not every one. The data hold about 45,000 clones, with around nine tenths observed a single time. The specimen comprised PBMCs, sampled 524 days after transplant. The receptors derive from a human patient who received an intestinal transplant, so some T cells may come from the graft donor.

The chain joins TRBV18 to TRBJ1-1; D ambiguous. The V end lost 0 bases, the J end lost 1 base, and 9 bases lay between the germline ends. The germline gives CDR1 KGHSH, CDR2 LQKENI. CDR3 size: 15 residues. Written as DNA, the CDR3 is TGTGCCAGCTCACCACCGCCCGGCGGGAACACTGAAGCTTTCTTT. This encodes CASSPPPGGNTEAFF. Full variable domain (rest looked up from reference TRBV18 and TRBJ1-1): NAGVMQNPRHLVRRRGQEARLRCSPMKGHSHVYWYRQLPEEGLKFMVYLQKENIIDESGMPKERFSAEFPKEGPSILRIQQVVRGDSAAYFCASSPPPGGNTEAFFGQGTRLTVV.

The rearrangement joins TRBV9 to TRBJ2-5, with 7 nucleotides matching TRBD1. The CDR3 extends over 14 amino acids. With V trimmed by 4 bases and J by 2 bases, 5 bases remained unmatched. The germline CDR1 and CDR2 sequences are SGDLS and YYNGEE. The CDR3: CASSYPDRQETQYF. CDR3 bases: TGTGCCAGCAGCTACCCGGACAGGCAAGAGACCCAGTACTTC.

This clone was observed once. The chain combines TRBV19 with TRBJ1-5; D is ambiguous. The CDR3 covers 16 residues. Trimming took off 5 bases at V and 0 bases at J, with 14 bases between the two ends. Germline V lookup: CDR1 LNHDA, CDR2 SQIVND (reference sequence). In DNA form, the CDR3 reads TGTGCCAGTAGTTCCACGACACCCCATAGCAATCAGCCCCAGCATTTT. The encoded protein is CASSSTTPHSNQPQHF.

The chain carries TRBV5-1 and TRBJ1-4; D is ambiguous. The CDR3 is 16 amino acids. V was cut by 0 bases and J by 0 bases, with 9 bases left in between. Germline values: CDR1 SGHRS, CDR2 YFSETQ. CDR3 DNA: TGCGCCAGCAGCTTGGGTCCTTCTGCAACTAATGAAAAACTGTTTTTT. Amino acid sequence: CASSLGPSATNEKLFF.

The chain joins TRBV10-3 to TRBJ2-7; D might be TRBD1 or TRBD2, each matching 5 bases. The V gene's germline CDR1 is ENHRY and CDR2 SYGVKD. The V gene lost 7 bases and the J gene lost 2 bases, with 12 bases spanning the gap. The CDR3 sequence is 13 residues long. CDR3 nucleotide sequence: TGTGCCATCAAAGGCAGGGACCCCTACGAGCAGTACTTC. Translated: CAIKGRDPYEQYF.

The rearrangement joins TRBV7-8 to TRBJ1-1; D call uncertain. This CDR3 spans 15 amino acids. CDR1 and CDR2 from the germline V gene are SGHVS and FQNEAQ. Between the trimmed V and J ends, which lost 2 bases and 1 base, there was a span of 11 bases. The CDR3 DNA sequence: TGTGCCAGCAGCTTAATAGGGTCACGGAACACTGAAGCTTTCTTT. The encoded protein is CASSLIGSRNTEAFF.

V usage is TRBV18 and J usage is TRBJ2-5, with TRBD1 matching 10 bases. This CDR3 region has 13 residues. Germline V gene lookup returns CDR1 KGHSH and CDR2 LQKENI. The junction had 6 bases not matched to a gene; V was cut back by 3 bases and J by 11 bases. CDR3 nucleotide sequence: TGTGCCAGCTCACCGGGACAGGGGCTTCAGCAGTACTTC. It yields the protein CASSPGQGLQQYF.

The rearrangement joins TRBV6-6 to TRBJ2-7; a possible D gene is TRBD2 (7 bases). The CDR3 runs to 12 residues. Trimming shortened V by 7 bases and J by 5 bases, and 12 bases separated the two germline ends. Germline CDR1 reads MNHNY; CDR2 reads SVGAGI (reference sequence). CDR3 protein: CASTDGGHEQYF. CDR3 sequence (DNA): TGTGCCAGCACCGACGGGGGGCACGAGCAGTACTTC.

This chain uses TRBV7-9 with TRBJ1-3, with unresolved D. The V gene lost 5 bases and the J gene lost 2 bases, with 13 bases spanning the gap. The CDR3 contains 15 residues. Germline V gene lookup returns CDR1 SEHNR and CDR2 FQNEAQ (reference sequence). The CDR3 loop reads CASSPTGGAGNTIYF. The CDR3 DNA reads TGTGCCAGCAGCCCAACCGGCGGGGCTGGAAACACCATATATTTT.